A selection of T cell receptor beta chains follows, all from one sample in a study of OX40 agonist ivuxolimab in advanced cancers. The data were produced by immunoSEQ multiplex PCR, yet TCRdb's version contains in-frame clones alone and is incomplete. The table has approximately 70,000 clones, roughly 85% seen once. Sequenced here: CD4+ or CD8+ T cells sorted from blood, sampled in a trial of the OX40 agonist ivuxolimab. The receptor set was obtained from an adult with an advanced solid tumor such as melanoma, head and neck, liver or kidney cancer. Both conserved end residues are part of each CDR3. Fields, in order: CDR3 length, J gene, D gene, V gene, clone size, CDR3 protein, CDR3 DNA. The D gene is left open where the match is weak. Expanded clones are given a class, and other clones once, few, many or no size at all.

>19|TRBJ2-6|.|TRBV5-1|few
CASSLRGGVGPPGANVLTF
TGCGCCAGCAGCTTGCGAGGAGGGGTCGGGCCTCCTGGGGCCAACGTCCTGACTTTC
>14|TRBJ1-5|.|TRBV5-1|.
CASSPGEGNQPQHF
TGCGCCAGCAGCCCCGGGGAGGGCAATCAGCCCCAGCATTTT
>18|TRBJ2-1|.|TRBV19|.
CASSPWEAKYGAYNEQFF
TGTGCCAGTAGTCCGTGGGAAGCCAAGTACGGGGCCTACAATGAGCAGTTCTTC
>16|TRBJ2-1|TRBD2|TRBV19|.
CASSGSSGRSNNEQFF
TGTGCCAGTAGTGGGTCTAGCGGGAGGAGTAACAATGAGCAGTTCTTC
>15|TRBJ1-3|.|TRBV29-1|.
CSVEGGTDSGNTIYF
TGCAGCGTTGAGGGTGGGACGGACTCTGGAAACACCATATATTTT
>18|TRBJ2-2|TRBD1|TRBV5-4|.
CASSSRSTGTGNTGELFF
TGTGCCAGCAGCTCCCGCTCTACGGGGACAGGGAACACCGGGGAGCTGTTTTTT
>14|TRBJ1-2|.|TRBV4-1|.
CASSQVGQKNGYTF
TGCGCCAGCAGCCAAGTAGGACAGAAGAATGGCTACACCTTC
>13|TRBJ1-1|.|TRBV19|.
CASSQVGNTEAFF
TGTGCCAGTAGTCAGGTGGGGAACACTGAAGCTTTCTTT
>13|TRBJ2-1|.|TRBV6-5|.
CASSYDWGDEQFF
TGTGCCAGCAGTTACGACTGGGGAGATGAGCAGTTCTTC
>11|TRBJ1-5|.|TRBV6-5|.
CASSGTITQHF
TGTGCCAGCAGTGGGACCATAACCCAGCATTTT
>13|TRBJ1-6|.|TRBV5-1|.
CASSLTGRSPLHF
TGCGCCAGCAGCTTAACAGGGAGGTCACCCCTCCACTTT
>14|TRBJ2-2|.|TRBV9|.
CASSSGPNTGELFF
TGTGCCAGCAGCTCCGGGCCTAACACCGGGGAGCTGTTTTTT
>12|TRBJ2-1|TRBD1|TRBV6-1|once
CASTDPGTAEFF
TGTGCCAGCACCGATCCCGGGACAGCAGAGTTCTTC
>13|TRBJ2-2|.|TRBV19|.
CASRVRSTGELFF
TGTGCCAGTAGAGTCAGGAGCACCGGGGAGCTGTTTTTT